This TCR beta chain stems from a study of T cells in women clearing cervical HPV infection. Study as a whole: Blood came at first lesion visit for cases, post-clearance for controls.

Profiled with immunoSEQ multiplex PCR; TCRdb holds only in-frame clones, not every one. This table lists tens of thousands of clones. Regarding this clone: Its target is unknown. The read halts 3 residues ahead of the CDR3 end, with the missing end drawn from the germline J gene.

Whole-study results and caveats: CIN3+ cases had significantly higher TCR repertoire richness than controls, but evenness did not differ.

The V gene lost 5 bases and the J gene lost 5 bases, with 15 bases spanning the gap. CDR3 length: 14 residues. The germline CDR1 and CDR2 sequences are MNHEY and SVGEGT. The sample taken for sequencing was blood buffy coat. The chain joins TRBV6-2 or TRBV6-3 to TRBJ1-2; D is possibly TRBD1 (6 bases). The sequence was obtained from a woman between 18 and 75 years old with a cervical HPV16 infection that either progressed to CIN3+ or cleared (not recorded which). CDR3 sequence reads: CASSPPHQGYGYTF. The sequenced part of the CDR3 DNA is TGTGCCAGCAGTCCACCACATCAGGGGTATGGC.